This passage covers 8 T cell receptor beta chains from one sample sequenced in a study of blood T cell repertoires in COVID-19. Method: immunoSEQ multiplex PCR; TCRdb's copy keeps in-frame clones and lacks some. The sample holds 430,000 or so clones; roughly 84% are singletons and the top ten take approximately 1.5%. Sequenced material: PBMCs or T cells enriched from blood (not recorded which). These TCRs come from a woman in her late teens or twenties who had been exposed to COVID-19.

The chain couples TRBV6-1 to TRBJ2-1, with D possibly being TRBD1 (5 bases). Germline V gene lookup returns CDR1 MNHNS and CDR2 SASEGT. CDR3 length equals 16 residues. Trimming pared 2 bases from V and 9 bases from J, leaving 20 bases between. The CDR3 nucleotides are TGTGCCAGCAGTGAAAAGGTTAGGAGTACTACAGGTGAGCAGTTCTTC. This gives the protein CASSEKVRSTTGEQFF.

V usage is TRBV27 and J usage is TRBJ2-1; a possible D gene is TRBD2 (6 bases). Germline loops: CDR1 MNHEY, CDR2 SMNVEV (reference sequence). CDR3 length: 13 amino acids. The V end was cut by 4 bases, the J end by 7 bases, with 11 bases between. In nucleotides, the CDR3 is TGTGCCAGCAGTTGGGGGACTTCGAATGAGCAGTTCTTC. Translating gives CASSWGTSNEQFF.

The chain uses TRBV18 and TRBJ1-6; D may be TRBD1 (6 bases). V was cut by 3 bases and J by 5 bases, with 11 bases left in between. The CDR3 is 15 amino acids. The germline V gene has CDR1 KGHSH and CDR2 LQKENI. The CDR3 loop is CASSPPGADNSPLHF. The CDR3 nucleotides are TGTGCCAGCTCACCCCCAGGGGCGGATAATTCACCCCTCCACTTT. Filled out from reference TRBV18 and TRBJ1-6, the complete variable domain reads NAGVMQNPRHLVRRRGQEARLRCSPMKGHSHVYWYRQLPEEGLKFMVYLQKENIIDESGMPKERFSAEFPKEGPSILRIQQVVRGDSAAYFCASSPPGADNSPLHFGNGTRLTVT.

This clone has a single count. The chain carries TRBV2 and TRBJ2-7, with 8 bases that match TRBD1. Germline lookup yields CDR1 SNHLY and CDR2 FYNNEI. V shed 3 bases, J shed 5 bases, and the junction held 6 bases outside the gene matches. This CDR3 is built from 14 residues. The CDR3 region is CASSEDRVGHEQYF. CDR3 nucleotide sequence: TGTGCCAGCAGTGAGGACAGGGTTGGCCACGAGCAGTACTTC.

This chain links TRBV7-9 with TRBJ2-3; 7 bases are a match to TRBD2. Germline CDR1 SEHNR, CDR2 FQNEAQ (reference sequence). This CDR3 has 14 amino acids. J lost 3 bases, V lost 9 bases, and 9 bases had no gene match. In DNA, the CDR3 is TGTGCCAGTCTCTTCGCGGGAGTGACAGATACGCAGTATTTT. It translates to CASLFAGVTDTQYF.

The gene calls are TRBV5-1 and TRBJ2-5; unclear D gene. V lost 2 bases and J lost 3, with 2 bases in between. CDR1 SGHRS and CDR2 YFSETQ come from the germline V gene. There are 11 residues in the CDR3. The CDR3 nucleotides read TGCGCCAGCAGCTTTAAAGAGACCCAGTACTTC. The encoded protein is CASSFKETQYF.

The chain has TRBV3-1 (or the pseudogene TRBV3-2) and TRBJ2-7; 7 bases fit TRBD2. The CDR3 sequence is 14 residues long. Trimming at V came to 1 base and at J to 5 bases, leaving 5 bases not matched to a gene. The germline V gene has CDR1 LGHDT and CDR2 YNNKEL (reference sequence). The CDR3 sequence: CASSQAGGSHEQYF. The CDR3 DNA is TGTGCCAGCAGCCAAGCGGGAGGATCCCACGAGCAGTACTTC.

The chain is built from TRBV5-1 and TRBJ1-3, with TRBD1 identical over 7 bases. Unmatched junction bases numbered 5, after V lost 4 bases and J lost 4 bases. The CDR3 extends over 14 amino acids. Germline V gene lookup returns CDR1 SGHRS and CDR2 YFSETQ. CDR3 bases: TGCGCCAGCAGCCCCGGACAGGTCGGAAACACCATATATTTT. It specifies CASSPGQVGNTIYF. Full variable domain (remainder filled in from reference TRBV5-1 and TRBJ1-3): KAGVTQTPRYLIKTRGQQVTLSCSPISGHRSVSWYQQTPGQGLQFLFEYFSETQRNKGNFPGRFSGRQFSNSRSEMNVSTLELGDSALYLCASSPGQVGNTIYFGEGSWLTVV.